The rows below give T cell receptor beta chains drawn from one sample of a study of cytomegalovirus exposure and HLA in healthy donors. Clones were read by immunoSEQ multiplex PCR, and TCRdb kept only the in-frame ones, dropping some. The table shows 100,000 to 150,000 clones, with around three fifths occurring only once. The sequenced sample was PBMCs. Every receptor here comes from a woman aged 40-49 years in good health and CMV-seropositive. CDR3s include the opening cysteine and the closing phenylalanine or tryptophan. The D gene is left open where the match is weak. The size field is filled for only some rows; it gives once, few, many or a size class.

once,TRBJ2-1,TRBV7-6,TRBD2,TGTGCCAGCAGCCCAATGGGGAGGGGCTCCTACAATGAGCAGTTCTTC,CASSPMGRGSYNEQFF
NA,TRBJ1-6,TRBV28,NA,TGTGCCAGCAGTTTATCCCCTCCCGGGACCTATAATTCACCCCTCCACTTT,CASSLSPPGTYNSPLHF
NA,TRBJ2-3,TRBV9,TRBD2,TGTGCCAGCAGCGTAACTAGCGGGAGCTCAGATACGCAGTATTTT,CASSVTSGSSDTQYF
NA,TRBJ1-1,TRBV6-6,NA,TGTGCCAGCAGGGTTTCGGGGACTGAAGCTTTCTTT,CASRVSGTEAFF
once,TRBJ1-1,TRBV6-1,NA,TGTGCCAGCAGTGAATTGTTGACCGCGGCCACTGAAGCTTTCTTT,CASSELLTAATEAFF
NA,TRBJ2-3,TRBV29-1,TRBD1,TGCAGCGTTGGACGGGACAGAGATACGCAGTATTTT,CSVGRDRDTQYF
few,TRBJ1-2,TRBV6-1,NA,TGTGCCAGCGACAGGTCTAACTATGGCTACACCTTC,CASDRSNYGYTF
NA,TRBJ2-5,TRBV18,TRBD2,TGTGCCAGCTCGACTAGCGGGAGTTTCGGGGAGACCCAGTACTTC,CASSTSGSFGETQYF
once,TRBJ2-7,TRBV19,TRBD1,TGTGCCAGCGCCCACGGGACAGGGGGCTACGAGCAGTACTTC,CASAHGTGGYEQYF
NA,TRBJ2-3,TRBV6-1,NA,TGTGCCAGCAGTGGTAGGAGGGAGAGAACAGATACGCAGTATTTT,CASSGRRERTDTQYF
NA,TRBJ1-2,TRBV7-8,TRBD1,TGTGCCAGCAGCTCTACAGGGGCCCGCAGTTATGGCTACACCTTC,CASSSTGARSYGYTF
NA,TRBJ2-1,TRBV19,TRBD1,TGTGCCAGTAGTAACCAGGGGGACAATGAGCAGTTCTTC,CASSNQGDNEQFF
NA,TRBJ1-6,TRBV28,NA,TGTGCCAGCAGTCTCGTGGGGAGTGGTTCACCCCTCCACTTT,CASSLVGSGSPLHF